A selection of T cell receptor beta chains follows, all from one sample in a study of CD8 T cells in ankylosing spondylitis. TCRdb reprocessed the 5' RACE reads via MiXCR and lists one record per CDR3 protein. The table shows about 240,000 distinct CDR3 sequences, with around 10% occurring only once. The sample taken for sequencing was blood, either unsorted or a sorted T cell fraction (not recorded which). The source is a male donor with ankylosing spondylitis or in good health (not recorded which). Both conserved end residues are part of each CDR3. Each record gives: clone size, V gene, J gene, D gene, CDR3 protein, CDR3 DNA. The D gene is left open where the match is weak. Rows may omit the clone size; those that give it use once, few, many or a size class.

once,TRBV25-1,TRBJ2-2,NA,CASSDESTVDTGELFF,TGTGCCAGCAGTGACGAGTCGACAGTCGACACCGGGGAGCTGTTTTTT
many,TRBV20-1,TRBJ2-1,NA,CSARGARGTTYNEQFF,TGCAGTGCTAGAGGGGCACGTGGTACTACCTACAATGAGCAGTTCTTC
few,TRBV6-2/TRBV6-3,TRBJ2-3,NA,CASVIPGTDTQYF,TGTGCCAGTGTAATACCCGGGACAGATACGCAGTATTTT
few,TRBV7-6,TRBJ2-2,TRBD1,CASSFLAAGGIGELFF,TGTGCCAGCAGCTTCCTTGCGGCAGGGGGCATCGGGGAGCTGTTTTTT
many,TRBV5-1,TRBJ2-4,NA,CASSPGGENIQYF,TGCGCCAGCAGCCCTGGAGGGGAGAACATTCAGTACTTC
few,TRBV7-2,TRBJ2-1,NA,CASSSVVAAYNEQFF,TGTGCCAGCAGTAGTGTGGTCGCAGCCTACAATGAGCAGTTCTTC
many,TRBV7-3,TRBJ1-1,TRBD1,CASSLTGGAKAFF,TGTGCCAGCAGCTTAACAGGGGGCGCAAAAGCTTTCTTT
many,TRBV29-1,TRBJ1-1,TRBD1,CSVYDRGQENTEAFF,TGCAGCGTGTACGACAGGGGGCAGGAGAACACTGAAGCTTTCTTT
NA,TRBV7-9,TRBJ2-1,NA,CASSYQKDTYNEQFF,TGTGCCAGCAGCTACCAAAAGGATACCTACAATGAGCAGTTCTTC
many,TRBV12-3/TRBV12-4,TRBJ2-3,NA,CASSSALGRTDTQYF,TGTGCCAGCAGTTCGGCCTTGGGTCGCACAGATACGCAGTATTTT
NA,TRBV7-3,TRBJ1-6,NA,CASSSQGLGNSPLHF,TGTGCCAGCAGCTCCCAGGGGCTGGGTAATTCACCCCTCCACTTT
many,TRBV12-3/TRBV12-4,TRBJ2-7,TRBD1,CASSLGTGGEQYF,TGTGCCAGCAGTTTAGGGACAGGGGGCGAGCAGTACTTC
many,TRBV10-3,TRBJ2-7,NA,CAISESGGKQYF,TGTGCCATCAGTGAGTCGGGGGGAAAGCAGTACTTC
few,TRBV7-3,TRBJ1-6,TRBD1,CASSPTGTENSPLHF,TGTGCCAGCAGCCCGACCGGGACAGAAAATTCACCCCTCCACTTT
NA,TRBV24-1,TRBJ1-2,TRBD1,CATSETSQTGAYGYTF,TGTGCCACCAGTGAGACCTCCCAGACAGGGGCCTATGGCTACACCTTC
many,TRBV20-1,TRBJ2-5,TRBD2,CSAPVLGLAGTQYF,TGCAGTGCTCCCGTATTGGGACTAGCAGGGACCCAGTACTTC
many,TRBV7-2,TRBJ2-5,NA,CASRSTGSETQYF,TGTGCCAGCAGGTCTACAGGGTCGGAGACCCAGTACTTC
NA,TRBV12-5,TRBJ2-5,TRBD1,CASGLLPGTDQETQYF,TGTGCTAGTGGTTTACTTCCCGGGACAGACCAAGAGACCCAGTACTTC
many,TRBV5-1,TRBJ2-2,TRBD1,CASSLPGGNTGELFF,TGCGCCAGCAGCTTGCCAGGGGGGAACACCGGGGAGCTGTTTTTT
NA,TRBV20-1,TRBJ2-2,TRBD2,CSARSRLAGRNGELFF,TGCAGTGCTAGAAGTAGACTAGCGGGCAGGAACGGGGAGCTGTTTTTT
NA,TRBV29-1,TRBJ2-2,TRBD2,CSAGPAGVGGELFF,TGCAGCGCCGGCCCAGCGGGAGTGGGCGGGGAGCTGTTTTTT